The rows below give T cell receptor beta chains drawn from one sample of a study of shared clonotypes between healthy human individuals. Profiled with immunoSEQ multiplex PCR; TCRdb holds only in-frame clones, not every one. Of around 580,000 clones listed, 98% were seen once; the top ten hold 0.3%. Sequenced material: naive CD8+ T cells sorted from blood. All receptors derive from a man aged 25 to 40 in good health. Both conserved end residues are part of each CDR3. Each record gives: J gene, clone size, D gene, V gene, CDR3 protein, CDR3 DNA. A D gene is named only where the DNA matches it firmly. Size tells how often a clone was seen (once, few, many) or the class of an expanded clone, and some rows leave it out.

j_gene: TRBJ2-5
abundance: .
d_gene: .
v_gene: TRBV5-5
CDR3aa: CASSLDWGEAQYF
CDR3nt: TGTGCCAGCAGCTTGGATTGGGGAGAGGCCCAGTACTTC

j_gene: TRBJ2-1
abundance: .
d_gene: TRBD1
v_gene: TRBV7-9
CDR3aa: CASSFLGQGRNEQFF
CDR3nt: TGTGCCAGCAGCTTCTTAGGACAGGGCCGCAATGAGCAGTTCTTC

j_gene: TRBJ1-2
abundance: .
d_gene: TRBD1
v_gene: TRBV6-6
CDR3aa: CASSPWTGNYGYTF
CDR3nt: TGTGCCAGCAGCCCCTGGACAGGGAACTATGGCTACACCTTC

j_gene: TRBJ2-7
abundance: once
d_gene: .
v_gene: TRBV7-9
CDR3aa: CASSSTEEQYF
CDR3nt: TGTGCCAGCAGCTCCACGGAGGAGCAGTACTTC

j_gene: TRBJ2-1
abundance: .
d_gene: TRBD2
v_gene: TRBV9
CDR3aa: CASSVEEFLAGGYNEQFF
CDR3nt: TGTGCCAGCAGCGTGGAAGAGTTCTTAGCGGGAGGTTACAATGAGCAGTTCTTC

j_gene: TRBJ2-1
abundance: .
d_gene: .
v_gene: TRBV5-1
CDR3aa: CASSLQQGSSYNEQFF
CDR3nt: TGCGCCAGCAGCCTACAACAGGGTTCCTCCTACAATGAGCAGTTCTTC

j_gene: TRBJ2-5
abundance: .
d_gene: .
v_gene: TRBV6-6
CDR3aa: CASNLNRKETQYF
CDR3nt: TGTGCCAGCAACCTAAACAGAAAAGAGACCCAGTACTTC

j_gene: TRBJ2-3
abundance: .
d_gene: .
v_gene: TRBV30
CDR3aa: CAWMQGASSTDTQYF
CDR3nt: TGTGCCTGGATGCAGGGAGCTTCTAGCACAGATACGCAGTATTTT

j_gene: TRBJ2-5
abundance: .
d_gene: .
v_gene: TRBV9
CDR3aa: CASSPQGLSQETQYF
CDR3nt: TGTGCCAGCAGCCCACAGGGTTTGAGCCAAGAGACCCAGTACTTC

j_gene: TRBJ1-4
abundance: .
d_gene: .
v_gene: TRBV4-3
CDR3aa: CASSQDGPGSNEKLFF
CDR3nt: TGCGCCAGCAGCCAAGACGGACCAGGCTCTAATGAAAAACTGTTTTTT

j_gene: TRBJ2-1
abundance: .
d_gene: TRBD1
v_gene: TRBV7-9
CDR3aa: CASSLQGAPIYEQFF
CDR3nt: TGTGCCAGCAGCTTACAGGGGGCGCCTATCTATGAGCAGTTCTTC

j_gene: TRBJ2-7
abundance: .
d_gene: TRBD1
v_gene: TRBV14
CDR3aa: CASSQAGQGPNYEQYF
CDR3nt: TGTGCCAGCAGCCAAGCCGGACAGGGTCCAAACTACGAGCAGTACTTC

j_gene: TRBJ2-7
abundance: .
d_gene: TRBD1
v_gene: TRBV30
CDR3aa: CAWRGTGRGYEQYF
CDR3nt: TGTGCCTGGAGGGGGACAGGGAGGGGCTACGAGCAGTACTTC

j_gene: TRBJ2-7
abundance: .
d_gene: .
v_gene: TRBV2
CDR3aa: CASKTRPASSYEQYF
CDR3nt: TGTGCCAGCAAGACCCGACCTGCGAGCTCCTACGAGCAGTACTTC

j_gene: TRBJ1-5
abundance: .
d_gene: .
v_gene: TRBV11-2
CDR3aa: CASSLGGFGQPQHF
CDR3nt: TGTGCCAGCAGCTTAGGTGGATTCGGGCAGCCCCAGCATTTT

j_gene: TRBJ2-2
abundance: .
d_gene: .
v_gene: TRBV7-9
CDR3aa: CASSLVEGRTGELFF
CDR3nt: TGTGCCAGCAGCTTAGTAGAGGGTCGAACCGGGGAGCTGTTTTTT

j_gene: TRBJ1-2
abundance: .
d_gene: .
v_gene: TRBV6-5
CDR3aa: CTSGSRVDGYTF
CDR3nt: TGTACCTCAGGGAGCAGGGTCGATGGCTACACCTTC

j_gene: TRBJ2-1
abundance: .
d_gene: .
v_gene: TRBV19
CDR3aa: CASSIRALSVRDEQFF
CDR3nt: TGTGCCAGTAGTATCCGGGCACTATCGGTTAGGGATGAGCAGTTCTTC

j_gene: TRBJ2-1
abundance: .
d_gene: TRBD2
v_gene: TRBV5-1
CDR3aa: CASSLVGGPGNEQFF
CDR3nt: TGCGCCAGCAGCTTGGTGGGAGGGCCGGGGAATGAGCAGTTCTTC

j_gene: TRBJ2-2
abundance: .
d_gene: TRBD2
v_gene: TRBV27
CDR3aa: CASSGLAALNTGELFF
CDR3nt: TGTGCCAGCAGTGGGCTAGCGGCCCTGAACACCGGGGAGCTGTTTTTT

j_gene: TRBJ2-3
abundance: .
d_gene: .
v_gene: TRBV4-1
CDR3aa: CASSQRLSAAKDTQYF
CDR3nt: TGCGCCAGCAGCCAAAGGCTTTCAGCCGCTAAGGATACGCAGTATTTT

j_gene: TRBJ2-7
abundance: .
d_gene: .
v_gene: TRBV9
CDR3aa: CASSVGGSPAYEQYF
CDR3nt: TGTGCCAGCAGCGTAGGGGGTTCTCCTGCCTACGAGCAGTACTTC

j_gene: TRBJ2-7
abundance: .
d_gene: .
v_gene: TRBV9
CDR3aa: CASSVAPNYEQYF
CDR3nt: TGTGCCAGCAGCGTAGCTCCGAACTACGAGCAGTACTTC

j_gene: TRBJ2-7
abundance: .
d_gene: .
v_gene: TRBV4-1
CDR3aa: CASSQAEGNDYEQYF
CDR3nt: TGCGCCAGCAGCCAAGCCGAGGGTAATGACTACGAGCAGTACTTC

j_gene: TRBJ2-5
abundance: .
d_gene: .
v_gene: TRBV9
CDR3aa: CASSVGGETQYF
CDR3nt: TGTGCCAGCAGCGTAGGGGGAGAGACCCAGTACTTC

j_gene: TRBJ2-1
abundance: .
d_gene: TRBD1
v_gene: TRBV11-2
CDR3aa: CASSSGGPGVLYNEQFF
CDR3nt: TGTGCCAGCAGCTCAGGGGGCCCGGGGGTATTATACAATGAGCAGTTCTTC

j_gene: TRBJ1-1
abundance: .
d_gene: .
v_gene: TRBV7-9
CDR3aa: CASSLPRTEAFF
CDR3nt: TGTGCCAGCAGCTTACCGAGGACTGAAGCTTTCTTT

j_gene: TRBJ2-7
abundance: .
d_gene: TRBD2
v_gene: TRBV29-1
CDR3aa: CSVELASGTNSYEQYF
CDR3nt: TGCAGCGTTGAGCTGGCTAGCGGGACCAACTCCTACGAGCAGTACTTC

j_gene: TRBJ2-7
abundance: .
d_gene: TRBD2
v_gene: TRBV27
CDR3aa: CASRGGRSYEQYF
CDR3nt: TGTGCCAGCAGGGGCGGGAGGTCCTACGAGCAGTACTTC

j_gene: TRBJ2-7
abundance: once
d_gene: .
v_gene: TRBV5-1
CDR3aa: CASSSGVGVNEQYF
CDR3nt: TGCGCCAGCAGCTCCGGCGTGGGGGTAAACGAGCAGTACTTC

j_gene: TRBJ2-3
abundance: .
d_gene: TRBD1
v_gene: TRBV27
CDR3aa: CASSLRDRGTDTQYF
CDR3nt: TGTGCCAGCAGTCTCCGGGACAGGGGCACAGATACGCAGTATTTT

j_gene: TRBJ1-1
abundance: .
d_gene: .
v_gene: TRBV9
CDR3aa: CASSGRLSTGNTEAFF
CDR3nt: TGTGCCAGCAGCGGGAGATTGAGCACCGGGAACACTGAAGCTTTCTTT

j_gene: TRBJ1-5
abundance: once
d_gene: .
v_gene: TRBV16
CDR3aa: CASSQGVMVGLVNQPQHF
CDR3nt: TGTGCCAGCAGCCAAGGGGTCATGGTCGGGTTAGTCAATCAGCCCCAGCATTTT

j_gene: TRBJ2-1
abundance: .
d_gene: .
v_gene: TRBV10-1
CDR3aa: CASSVRGFNEQFF
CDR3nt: TGCGCCAGCAGTGTCAGAGGGTTTAATGAGCAGTTCTTC

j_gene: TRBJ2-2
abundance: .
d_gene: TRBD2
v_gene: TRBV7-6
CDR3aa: CASSLTGGITGELFF
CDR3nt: TGTGCCAGCAGCTTAACGGGAGGGATCACCGGGGAGCTGTTTTTT

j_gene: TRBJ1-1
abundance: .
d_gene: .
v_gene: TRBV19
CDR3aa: CASSTSGGNNTEAFF
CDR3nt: TGTGCCAGTAGTACCTCGGGGGGGAACAACACTGAAGCTTTCTTT

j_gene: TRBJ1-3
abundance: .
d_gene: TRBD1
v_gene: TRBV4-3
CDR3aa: CASSQGQGAGNTIYF
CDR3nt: TGCGCCAGCAGCCAAGGACAGGGGGCTGGAAACACCATATATTTT

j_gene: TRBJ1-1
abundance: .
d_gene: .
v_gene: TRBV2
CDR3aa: CASSDRSGMNTEAFF
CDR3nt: TGTGCCAGCAGTGATCGGTCAGGGATGAACACTGAAGCTTTCTTT

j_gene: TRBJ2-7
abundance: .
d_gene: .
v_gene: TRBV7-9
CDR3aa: CASSPQADYEQYF
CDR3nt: TGTGCCAGCAGCCCCCAAGCTGACTACGAGCAGTACTTC

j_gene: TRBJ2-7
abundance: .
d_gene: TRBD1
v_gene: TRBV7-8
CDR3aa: CASSLAVTGGHEQYF
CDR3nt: TGTGCCAGCAGCTTAGCAGTGACAGGGGGCCACGAGCAGTACTTC

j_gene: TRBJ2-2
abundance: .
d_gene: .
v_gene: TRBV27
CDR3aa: CASSLLINSGELFF
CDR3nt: TGTGCCAGCAGTTTACTAATTAACAGCGGGGAGCTGTTTTTT

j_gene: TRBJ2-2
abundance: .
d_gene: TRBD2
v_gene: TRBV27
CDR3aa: CASSLLAGVTGELFF
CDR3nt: TGTGCCAGCAGTTTATTAGCGGGAGTTACCGGGGAGCTGTTTTTT

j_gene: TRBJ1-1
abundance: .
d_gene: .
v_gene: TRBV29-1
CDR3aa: CSVSKYSDMNTEAFF
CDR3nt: TGCAGCGTATCGAAGTACAGCGACATGAACACTGAAGCTTTCTTT

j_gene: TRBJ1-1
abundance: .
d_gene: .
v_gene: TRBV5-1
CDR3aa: CASSLPPGRRNTEAFF
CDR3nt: TGCGCCAGCAGCTTGCCTCCGGGACGGAGGAACACTGAAGCTTTCTTT

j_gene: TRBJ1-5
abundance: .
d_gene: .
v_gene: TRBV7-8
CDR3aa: CASSYINQPQHF
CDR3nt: TGTGCCAGCAGCTACATCAATCAGCCCCAGCATTTT

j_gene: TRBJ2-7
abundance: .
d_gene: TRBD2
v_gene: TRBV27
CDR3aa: CASSKTSGRREQYF
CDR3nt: TGTGCCAGCAGTAAGACTAGCGGGAGAAGAGAGCAGTACTTC